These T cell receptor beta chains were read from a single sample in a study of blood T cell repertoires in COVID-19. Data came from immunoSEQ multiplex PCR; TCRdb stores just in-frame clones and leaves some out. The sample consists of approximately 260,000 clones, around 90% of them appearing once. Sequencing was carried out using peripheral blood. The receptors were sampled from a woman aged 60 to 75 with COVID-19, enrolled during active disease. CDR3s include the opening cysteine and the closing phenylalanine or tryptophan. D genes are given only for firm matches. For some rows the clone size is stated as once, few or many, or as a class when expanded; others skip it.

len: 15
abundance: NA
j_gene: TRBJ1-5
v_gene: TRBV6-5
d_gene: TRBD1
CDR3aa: CASSPDRGSEQPQHF
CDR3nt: TGTGCCAGCAGTCCGGACAGGGGGTCGGAACAGCCCCAGCATTTT

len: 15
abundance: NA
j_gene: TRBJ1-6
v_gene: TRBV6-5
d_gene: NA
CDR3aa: CASRNIPVINSPLHF
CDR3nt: TGTGCCAGCAGGAATATACCGGTAATTAATTCACCCCTCCACTTT

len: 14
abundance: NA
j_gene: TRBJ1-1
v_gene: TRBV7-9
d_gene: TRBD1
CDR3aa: CASSFGQDLTEAFF
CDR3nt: TGTGCCAGCAGCTTTGGACAGGACCTGACTGAAGCTTTCTTT

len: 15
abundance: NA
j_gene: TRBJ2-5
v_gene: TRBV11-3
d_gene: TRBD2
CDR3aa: CASSVGLASQETQYF
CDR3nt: TGTGCCAGCAGCGTCGGACTAGCGAGCCAAGAGACCCAGTACTTC

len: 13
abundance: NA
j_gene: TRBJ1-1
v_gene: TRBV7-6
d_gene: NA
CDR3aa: CASSWGGITEAFF
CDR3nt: TGTGCCAGCAGCTGGGGGGGTATTACTGAAGCTTTCTTT

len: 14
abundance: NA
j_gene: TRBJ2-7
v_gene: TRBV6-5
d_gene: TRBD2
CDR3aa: CASYGAGGTYEQYF
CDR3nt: TGTGCCAGCTATGGAGCGGGGGGCACCTACGAGCAGTACTTC

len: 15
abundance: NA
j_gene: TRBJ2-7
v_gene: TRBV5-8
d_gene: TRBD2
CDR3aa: CASSLAGLAGSEQYF
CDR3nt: TGTGCCAGCAGCTTGGCCGGACTAGCGGGGTCTGAGCAGTACTTC

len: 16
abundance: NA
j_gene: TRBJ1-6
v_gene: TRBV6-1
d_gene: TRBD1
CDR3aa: CASSEGVGTGNSPLHF
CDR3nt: TGTGCCAGCAGTGAAGGGGTTGGGACAGGGAATTCACCCCTCCACTTT

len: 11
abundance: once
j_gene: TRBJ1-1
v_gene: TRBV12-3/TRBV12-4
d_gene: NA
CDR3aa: CASDGVTEAFF
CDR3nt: TGTGCCAGCGACGGGGTAACTGAAGCTTTCTTT

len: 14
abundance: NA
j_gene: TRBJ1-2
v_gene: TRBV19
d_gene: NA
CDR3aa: CASSIGEGIYGYTF
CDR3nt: TGTGCCAGTAGTATCGGGGAGGGCATCTATGGCTACACCTTC

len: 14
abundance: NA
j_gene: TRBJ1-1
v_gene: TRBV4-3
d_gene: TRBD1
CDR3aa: CASSQGYRGTEAFF
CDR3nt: TGCGCCAGCAGCCAAGGCTACAGGGGAACTGAAGCTTTCTTT

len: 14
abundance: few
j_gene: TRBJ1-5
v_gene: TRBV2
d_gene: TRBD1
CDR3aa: CASSGWTGGSAQHF
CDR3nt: TGTGCCAGCAGTGGGTGGACAGGAGGATCGGCCCAGCATTTT

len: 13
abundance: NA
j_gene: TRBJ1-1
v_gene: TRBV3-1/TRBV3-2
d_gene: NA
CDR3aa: CASSQPQGTEAFF
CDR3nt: TGTGCCAGCAGCCAACCCCAGGGAACGGAAGCTTTCTTT

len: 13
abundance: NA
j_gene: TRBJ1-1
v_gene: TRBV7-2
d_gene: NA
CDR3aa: CASSLQPSTEAFF
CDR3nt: TGTGCCAGCAGCCTGCAACCCAGCACTGAAGCTTTCTTT

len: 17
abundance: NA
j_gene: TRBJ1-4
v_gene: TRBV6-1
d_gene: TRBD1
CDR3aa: CASSAGTGVFTNEKLFF
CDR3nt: TGTGCCAGCAGTGCTGGGACAGGGGTGTTCACTAATGAAAAACTGTTTTTT

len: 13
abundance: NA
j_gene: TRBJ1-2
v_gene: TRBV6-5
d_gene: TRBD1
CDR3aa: CASRIGQAYGYTF
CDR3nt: TGTGCCAGCAGGATCGGACAGGCCTATGGCTACACCTTC

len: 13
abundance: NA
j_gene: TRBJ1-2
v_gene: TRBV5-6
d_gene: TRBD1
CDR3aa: CASSLARGPSYTF
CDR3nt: TGTGCCAGCAGCTTGGCCAGGGGGCCTAGCTACACCTTC

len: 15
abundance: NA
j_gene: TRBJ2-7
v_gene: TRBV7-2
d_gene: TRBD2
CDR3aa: CASKEGLAGVYEQYF
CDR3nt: TGTGCCAGCAAAGAGGGACTAGCGGGTGTCTACGAGCAGTACTTC

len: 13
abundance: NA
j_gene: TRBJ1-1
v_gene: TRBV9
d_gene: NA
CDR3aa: CASSARDYTEAFF
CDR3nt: TGTGCCAGCAGCGCTCGGGACTACACTGAAGCTTTCTTT

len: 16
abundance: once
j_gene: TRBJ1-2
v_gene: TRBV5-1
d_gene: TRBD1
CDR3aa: CATSTEYRGRNYGYTF
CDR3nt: TGCGCCACCAGCACCGAGTACAGGGGGCGGAACTATGGCTACACCTTC

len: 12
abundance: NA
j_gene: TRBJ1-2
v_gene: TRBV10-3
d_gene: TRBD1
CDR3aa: CAISPDREGYTF
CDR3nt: TGTGCCATCAGCCCGGACAGGGAGGGCTACACCTTC